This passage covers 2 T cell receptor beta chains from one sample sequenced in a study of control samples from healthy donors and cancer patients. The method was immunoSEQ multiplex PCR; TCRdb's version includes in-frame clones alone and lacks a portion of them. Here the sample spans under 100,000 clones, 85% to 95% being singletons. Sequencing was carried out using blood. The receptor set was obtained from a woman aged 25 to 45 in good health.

CDR3 amino acids: CASSIDPYTF. In DNA form, the CDR3 reads TGTGCCAGTAGTATAGACCCCTACACCTTC. The rearrangement uses TRBV19 and TRBJ1-2; D is unresolved. The germline V gene has CDR1 LNHDA and CDR2 SQIVND (reference sequence). V dropped 0 bases and J dropped 10 bases, with 3 bases sitting between them. This CDR3 is built from 10 residues.

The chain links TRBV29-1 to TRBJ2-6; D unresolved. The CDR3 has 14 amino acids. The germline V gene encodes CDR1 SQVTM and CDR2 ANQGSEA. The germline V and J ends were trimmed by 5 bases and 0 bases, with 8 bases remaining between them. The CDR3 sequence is CSVLWDSGANVLTF. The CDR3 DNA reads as TGCAGCGTTTTGTGGGACTCTGGGGCCAACGTCCTGACTTTC.